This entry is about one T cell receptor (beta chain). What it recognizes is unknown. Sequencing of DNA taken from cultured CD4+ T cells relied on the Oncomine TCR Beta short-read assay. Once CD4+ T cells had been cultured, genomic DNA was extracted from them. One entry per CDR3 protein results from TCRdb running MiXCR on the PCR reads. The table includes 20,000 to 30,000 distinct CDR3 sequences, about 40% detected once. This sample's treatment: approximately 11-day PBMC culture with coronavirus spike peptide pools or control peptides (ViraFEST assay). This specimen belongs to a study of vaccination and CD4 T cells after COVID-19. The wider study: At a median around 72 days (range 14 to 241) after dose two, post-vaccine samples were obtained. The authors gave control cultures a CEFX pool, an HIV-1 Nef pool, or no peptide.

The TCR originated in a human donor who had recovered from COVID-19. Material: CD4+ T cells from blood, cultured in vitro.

Here the CDR3 DNA reads TGCAGTGCTAGGGCGAACTACGAGCAGTACTTC. Translating it yields CSARANYEQYF. The chain is built from TRBV20-1 and TRBJ2-7; D is ambiguous. CDR1 and CDR2 (germline): DFQATT, SNEGSKA (reference sequence). The CDR3 totals 11 residues. Trimming took 3 bases from V and 3 from J, leaving 6 bases between them.